This T cell receptor (beta chain) was sequenced in a study of cytomegalovirus exposure and HLA in healthy donors (dated by TCRdb to about 2017). General notes on the study: In an earlier analysis of under 750 of the donors, 276 Gb of sequence data and approximately 100 million unique TCR beta sequences from roughly 190 million T cells were reported. Among about 390 genotyped donors of the cohort, an average of about 240,000 unique TCR beta nucleotide sequences were sequenced per donor, about a sixth of them non-productive. The study aimed to test whether cataloging public T cell receptors could reveal signatures of past pathogen exposure. The study profiled the T cell repertoires of hundreds of subjects by immunosequencing and related them to cytomegalovirus serostatus. An earlier analysis of around 580 of the donors used high-throughput TCR beta sequencing to judge whether each TCR beta V gene segment behaved as functional or pseudogenic. Of the 398 genotyped donors, around 81% fell in the genetic ancestry cluster associated with self-reported Caucasian donors. The number of donors typed differed by locus, with about 629-630 for A, B, C, DRB1 and DQB1, around 520 for DQA1, over 600 for DPA1, and roughly 450 for DPB1. Genome-wide SNP genotypes for about 60% of the roughly 700 donors were used in a later genetic analysis, which treated that subset as a discovery cohort. All discovery cohort repertoires had been generated on a single sequencing platform. Four to six DR-DQ haplotypes were handled as single units for association and clustering, since linkage in the cohort was strong. In addition to the first cohort of several hundred subjects, a separate validation cohort of 120 different subjects was used. HLA typing included class I and class II loci at four-digit resolution. Donor age, sex, ethnicity and CMV serostatus were compiled alongside the repertoire data. To predict cytomegalovirus infection status, the study combined high-throughput TCR immunosequencing, statistical association of individual TCRs with disease status, and machine learning. An early release that covered 500 to 800 HLA-typed donors contained approximately 320 gigabases of sequencing data and roughly 84 million unique TCR sequences. A later analysis re-analyzed previously published TCR beta repertoires from 650 to 800 donors and added high-resolution HLA genotyping to study TCR occurrence patterns. In the later analysis, no new phenotypic data were used to find candidate immune exposures; instead, reliance was placed on TCR beta sequences and their occurrence across donors.

Overall results and qualifications from the work: The sequencing pipeline was judged likely to have produced a cluster of highly shared sequence variants as a technical artifact. A further reported finding was that TCR beta sequences accurately predicted the HLA-A and HLA-B alleles for most subjects in the first cohort. Because HLA typing was unavailable for some donors at each locus, only the typed subset was used in association tests. Compared with equally common non-associated chains, HLA-associated TCR beta chains in a later analysis were more clonally expanded and had lower generation probabilities. When HLA alleles, especially DR and DQ, strongly co-occurred, attributing TCR associations to individual alleles was difficult. In a later genetic analysis, fewer N-insertions in productive TCRs were reported among donors in an Asian-associated ancestry cluster than the roughly 700-donor mean. Broadly in line with IMGT annotations, most TCR beta V segments showed up in productive rearrangements about 87% or about 30% of the time in an earlier analysis of approximately 600 of the donors. The only immune exposure information available for the cohort was CMV serostatus. In a later analysis, several top co-occurrence clusters were reported to appear linked to parvovirus B19, influenza, CMV and Epstein-Barr virus. In a later genetic analysis, a missense DCLRE1C variant was associated with V-gene and J-gene trimming of TCR beta chains, and the association was replicated in an independent cohort. Because counts were too low, some 17 rarely observed V segments, including chromosome 9 orphons, were left out of the earlier analysis of approximately 580 of the donors. A later analysis found that most CMV-associated TCR beta chains appeared HLA-restricted, with HLA associations seemingly driven largely by CMV exposure. The cohort was sequenced for TCR beta chains only, and without alpha or paired-chain data the features that could be detected were limited. The classifier was reported to diagnose cytomegalovirus status with high specificity and sensitivity in both the original and validation cohorts. A few of the identified cytomegalovirus-associated TCR beta chains were confirmed in vitro to be specific for cytomegalovirus antigens. The authors suggested that the approach could potentially be extended to other disease states and immunological phenotypes. Most TCR sequences were observed very rarely across donors, whereas some public TCRs were present in many individuals. A later analysis associated 16,951 TCR beta sequences with specific HLA alleles at a false discovery rate of 0.05. The study listed 164 TCR beta chains as associated with cytomegalovirus. According to a later analysis, TCR association rates differed among HLA loci, with DRB1 alleles showing the most associated TCRs and HLA-C alleles showing the fewest. Sequencing depth was assumed to be roughly uniform across donors in the presence/absence analyses, though that assumption may not hold. Some IMGT-functional V segments, including TRBV6-2 and TRBV6-3, could not be distinguished by the 87-base-pair reads and were therefore excluded. Linkage disequilibrium might explain the correlated functional status among segregating V segments, but an unknown experimental factor could not be ruled out.

This clone was detected only a few times. What this receptor recognizes is not known. Per-nucleotide qualities are absent, and no much larger clonotype sits a single base away. The CDR3 numbers 15 residues from cysteine through phenylalanine. Only the CDR3 portion is preserved as DNA: 45 bases, with reading frame beginning at the first base. CDR1 SGHAT and CDR2 FQNNGV are derived from the germline V gene. Trimming costs V 3 bases and J 2 bases, and their ends lie 13 bases apart. The cohort comprised around 690 healthy bone marrow donors. At the time of sampling, all cohort members were nominally healthy, though unrecorded immune exposures were likely present. The donor tested CMV seropositive and was one of the 289 seropositive cohort members. Every donor gave a peripheral blood sample, and the peripheral blood mononuclear cells from that sample were used for TCR beta sequencing. Genomic DNA extraction from the blood cell samples was performed with the Qiagen DNeasy Blood Extraction Kit.

Libraries were constructed by the immunoSEQ multiplex PCR assay. The multiplex PCR relied on a mix of 60 forward primers for TCR Vbeta segments and 13 reverse primers for TCR Jbeta segments. The CDR3 region of rearranged TCR beta genes was amplified from genomic DNA by a multiplex PCR assay. On the Illumina HiSeq System, the amplified TCR beta libraries were sequenced as 87-base-pair reads. Turning to the authors' computational methods: In a later analysis, around 80 million unique TCR beta chains were counted across the 650 to 700 repertoires, and approximately 9.9 million of these chains were shared by at least two donors. A nearest-neighbor algorithm error-corrected the raw reads and collapsed the reads into unique sequences, merging closely related sequences to remove PCR and sequencing errors. CDR3 sequences were aligned to IMGT reference sequences to assign V, D and J gene segments. For a sequence to be retained, a match of at least six nucleotides to both a V gene segment and a J gene segment was required. A rearrangement was called productive if the CDR3 had no stop codons and remained in frame with V and J, and every other rearrangement was called non-productive. Following IMGT convention, CDR3 was defined as the stretch from the second conserved V-encoded cysteine to the conserved J-encoded phenylalanine. The earlier analysis of more than 450 of the donors excluded sequences that lacked an unambiguous match to a single V gene segment. In an earlier analysis of several hundred of the donors, V segments were called functional above 56.7% productive rearrangements and were called segregating when the between-donor standard deviation exceeded 5%. To diagnose cytomegalovirus status from the catalog of TCR beta chain sequences, a statistical classification framework was built. V and J gene assignment, in a later analysis, came from comparing TCR nucleotide sequences with IMGT/GENE-DB human TR gene sequences. Using the TCRdist pipeline, a later analysis assigned CDR3 sequences along with most-parsimonious VDJ recombination scenarios. In a later analysis, each TCR beta chain was defined by its CDR3 amino acid sequence together with its V-gene family, and reads lacking a unique V-gene family were excluded. A later analysis removed 500 to 600 highly shared, low-generation-probability nucleotide sequences to deal with suspected cross-contamination and a sequencing artifact. In a later analysis, a clonal expansion index was calculated for each public chain from normalized within-repertoire ranks of inferred template counts. In a later analysis, generation probabilities were computed using a VDJ recombination model fitted to out-of-frame rearrangements, and the results were checked against IGoR. A later analysis scored TCR-TCR, TCR-HLA and TCR-CMV co-occurrence with hypergeometric tests, applying a repertoire-size bias correction to TCR pairs. In a later analysis, false discovery rates were estimated by permuting HLA or CMV assignments 20 times. In a later analysis, co-occurring TCRs were grouped using DBSCAN, with TCRdist sequence similarity added in when clustering inside HLA-allele-positive subsets. Repertoires with fewer than 30,000 or more than 120,000 public chains, plus five repertoires with anomalous nucleotide sharing, were excluded from co-occurrence clustering. The source is immuneACCESS, and TCRdb retained only in-frame sequences with V and J called. Part of the clones is not carried over; for the studies checked, unresolved V genes explain less than half of this, and the remainder is unexplained. D and trimming were read from the DNA, whereas the V and J calls and clone size are those reported in that table. For this sample there are around 62,000 clones; less than 80% appear just once. Of the sample, around 7.6% is held by the ten largest clones.

Here the chain combines TRBV11-2 and TRBJ1-2; matching of 6 bases hints at TRBD1 as the D gene. The TCR comes from a man aged 60-69 years in good health and CMV-seropositive. The material sequenced was PBMCs. The CDR3 corresponds to CASSLGTRGNYGYTF. The bases read TGTGCCAGCAGCTTGGGGACAAGGGGCAACTATGGCTACACCTTC.